The following is a T cell receptor (beta chain) sequence with its context. Its antigen is still unknown. These data come from a study of B cell selection in AIRE deficiency. Study conclusions and caveats: Patient Tconv and Treg cells showed healthy-like TCRBV usage, CDR3 length, diversity. Only TCRbeta was sequenced; 35% to 40% of shared healthy Treg sequences appeared in Tconv.

CD4+CD127+ cells were sorted as the conventional CD4 T cells. Healthy unrelated donors supplied the control samples. This table comes from immunoSEQ multiplex PCR, and its TCRdb copy is limited to in-frame clones, with some not included. Here the sample spans about 25,000 clones, around 97% being singletons. The clonotype originates from a human donor in good health. Sequenced material: CD4+CD127+ conventional T cells sorted from PBMCs.

CDR3 amino acids: CASYLAGAGDTQYF. The CDR3 DNA sequence: TGTGCCAGCTATCTGGCGGGAGCAGGGGATACGCAGTATTTT. V gene TRBV19 combines with J gene TRBJ2-3, with 7 bases fitting TRBD2. Germline V gene lookup returns CDR1 LNHDA and CDR2 SQIVND (reference sequence). This CDR3 has 14 residues. Losses at the gene ends were 9 bases for V and 6 bases for J; bases not matched to a gene: 12.